Shown below are 26 T cell receptor beta chains from a single sample sequenced in a study of blood T cell repertoires in COVID-19. Measured with immunoSEQ multiplex PCR; TCRdb has only the in-frame clones, and not every one. The sample comprises a few hundred thousand clones, around 87% of which are singletons, and 2% to 3% rests with the top ten. The sample was peripheral blood. The receptors stem from a woman between 45 and 65 years old with acute or convalescent COVID-19.

V gene TRBV24-1 combines with J gene TRBJ2-6, with D possibly matching TRBD2 (5 bases). The V end was cut by 1 base, the J end by 3 bases, with 9 bases between. CDR1 and CDR2 (germline): KGHDR, SFDVKD. The CDR3 has 16 amino acids. The CDR3 is CATSDFQGGGANVLTF. CDR3 bases: TGTGCCACCAGTGATTTTCAAGGAGGTGGGGCCAACGTCCTGACTTTC.

This chain uses TRBV6-5 with TRBJ2-2; TRBD1 matches at 8 bases. Germline-derived CDR1 and CDR2 are MNHEY and SVGAGI. The CDR3 length is 15 residues. V shed 2 bases and J 6 bases; nucleotides not matched to a gene: 5. The CDR3 region is CASSYQQGGAGELFF. CDR3 nucleotides: TGTGCCAGCAGTTACCAACAGGGGGGAGCCGGGGAGCTGTTTTTT.

V and J are TRBV7-3 and TRBJ2-1, with 12 bases aligning to TRBD2. V lost 5 bases, J lost 8 bases, and 10 bases stayed unmatched. The germline CDR1 and CDR2 sequences are SGHTA and FQGTGA. The CDR3 has 16 amino acids. The CDR3 sequence is CASSPRASGRGDEQFF. The CDR3, as DNA: TGTGCCAGCAGCCCCAGGGCTAGCGGGAGGGGGGATGAGCAGTTCTTC.

This clone was counted once. The rearrangement links TRBV4-1 to TRBJ1-1; D perhaps matches TRBD1 (6 bases). Between the trimmed V and J ends, which lost 3 bases and 11 bases, there was a span of 13 bases. The length of the CDR3 is 12 residues. Germline V gene lookup returns CDR1 MGHRA and CDR2 YSYEKL. CDR3 sequence (DNA): TGCGCCAGCAGCCAGGATACAGGGATGGCTTTCTTT. Its protein product is CASSQDTGMAFF.

This clone turned up a few times. The V call is TRBV6-1, the J call TRBJ1-2, with D maybe TRBD1 (6 bases). This CDR3 has 15 amino acids. V was trimmed by 3 bases and J by 1 base, leaving 12 bases between them. From germline, CDR1 is MNHNS and CDR2 SASEGT. This CDR3 reads CASSEATGFNYGYTF. The DNA of the CDR3 is TGTGCCAGCAGTGAGGCGACAGGTTTTAACTATGGCTACACCTTC.

The rearrangement uses TRBV12-3 or TRBV12-4 and TRBJ2-3; no clear D. This CDR3 has 13 amino acids. Trimming cost V 5 bases and J 2 bases, with 8 bases left between them. CDR3 bases: TGTGCCAGCAGTATAATACTCACAGATACGCAGTATTTT. Translated: CASSIILTDTQYF.

The gene calls are TRBV27 and TRBJ1-2, with 10 bases that match TRBD1. Germline CDR1 reads MNHEY; CDR2 reads SMNVEV (reference sequence). The CDR3 is 15 residues long. V was clipped by 2 bases and J by 2 bases; unmatched bases: 2. CDR3 residues: CASSLGQGVNYGYTF. The CDR3 region has the DNA TGTGCCAGCAGTTTAGGACAGGGGGTAAACTATGGCTACACCTTC.

V gene TRBV5-1 combines with J gene TRBJ1-5; TRBD1 agrees at 7 bases. The germline CDR1 and CDR2 sequences are SGHRS and YFSETQ. Losses at the gene ends were 2 bases for V and 6 bases for J; bases not matched to a gene: 8. This CDR3 is built from 15 residues. CDR3 sequence reads: CASSFDREKGQPQHF. The CDR3 bases are TGCGCCAGCAGCTTTGACAGGGAAAAGGGTCAGCCCCAGCATTTT.

The genes are TRBV27 and TRBJ1-5, with 9 nucleotides matching TRBD1. The CDR3 is 15 amino acids. J lost 6 bases, V lost 5 bases, and 8 bases had no gene match. Per germline, CDR1 MNHEY and CDR2 SMNVEV (reference sequence). This CDR3 is CASSPTGGAIQPQHF. The CDR3 region has the DNA TGTGCCAGCAGTCCAACAGGGGGCGCGATTCAGCCCCAGCATTTT.

This clone was seen more than once but under ten times. The chain couples TRBV18 to TRBJ1-1; no clear D. From germline, CDR1 is KGHSH and CDR2 LQKENI. The CDR3 is 13 amino acids. V was clipped by 6 bases and J by 1 base, with 9 bases between them. CDR3 in DNA: TGTGCCAGCTCCCCCCACAAGAACACTGAAGCTTTCTTT. Translated, it gives CASSPHKNTEAFF.

The chain couples TRBV6-6 to TRBJ2-5; TRBD1 matches at 9 bases. Germline lookup yields CDR1 MNHNY and CDR2 SVGAGI (reference sequence). The junction had 3 bases not matched to a gene; V was cut back by 6 bases and J by 1 base. The length of the CDR3 is 14 residues. The CDR3 is CASSLQGAQETQYF. CDR3 nucleotides: TGTGCCAGCAGCCTACAGGGGGCCCAAGAGACCCAGTACTTC.

The chain links TRBV10-2 to TRBJ2-6; no clear D gene. CDR1 is WSHSY, CDR2 SAAADI, per germline. The CDR3 sequence is 14 residues long. V was trimmed by 5 bases and J by 0 bases, leaving 5 bases between them. The CDR3 region is CASSPRSGANVLTF. DNA for the CDR3: TGCGCCAGCAGTCCTCGCTCTGGGGCCAACGTCCTGACTTTC.

This clone was counted a single time. This rearrangement joins TRBV5-4 to TRBJ1-2; D gene uncertain. Germline V gene sequence: CDR1 SGHNT, CDR2 YYREEE (reference sequence). The CDR3 loop spans 14 amino acids. Trimming pared 0 bases from V and 1 base from J, leaving 7 bases between. The chain's CDR3 is CASSLDSFNYGYTF. Written as DNA, the CDR3 is TGTGCCAGCAGCTTGGACAGCTTTAACTATGGCTACACCTTC.

The rearrangement joins TRBV18 to TRBJ2-7; 10 positions agree with TRBD2. The V gene's germline CDR1 is KGHSH and CDR2 LQKENI. The CDR3 contains 15 residues. The J segment lost 1 base and the V segment lost 6 bases, leaving 6 bases of the junction unmatched. The CDR3: CASSQTSGSSYEQYF. The CDR3 DNA reads TGTGCCAGCTCCCAGACTAGCGGGTCATCCTACGAGCAGTACTTC. The whole variable domain, filled in from reference TRBV18 and TRBJ2-7, reads NAGVMQNPRHLVRRRGQEARLRCSPMKGHSHVYWYRQLPEEGLKFMVYLQKENIIDESGMPKERFSAEFPKEGPSILRIQQVVRGDSAAYFCASSQTSGSSYEQYFGPGTRLTVT.

DNA of the CDR3: TGTGCCAGTAGTCCTTCAGCGGGGAACAATCAGCCCCAGCATTTT. Residues: CASSPSAGNNQPQHF. The J gene is TRBJ1-5, the V gene TRBV19, with D unclear. Trimming cost V 5 bases and J 3 bases, with 14 bases left between them. This CDR3 contains 15 residues. From germline, CDR1 is LNHDA and CDR2 SQIVND (reference sequence).

This chain joins TRBV5-1 and TRBJ2-1; 9 bases line up with TRBD2. The V gene's germline CDR1 is SGHRS and CDR2 YFSETQ. V was clipped by 5 bases and J by 5 bases; unmatched bases: 8. The CDR3 has 15 amino acids. DNA of the CDR3: TGCGCCAGCAGAATTGAGACTAGCGGTAACAATGAGCAGTTCTTC. This gives the protein CASRIETSGNNEQFF. Drawing the rest from reference TRBV5-1 and TRBJ2-1, the complete variable domain is KAGVTQTPRYLIKTRGQQVTLSCSPISGHRSVSWYQQTPGQGLQFLFEYFSETQRNKGNFPGRFSGRQFSNSRSEMNVSTLELGDSALYLCASRIETSGNNEQFFGPGTRLTVL.

The V call is TRBV7-2, the J call TRBJ1-2; TRBD1 is a possible D gene (5 bases). The germline V gene has CDR1 SGHTA and CDR2 FQGNSA. V dropped 4 bases and J dropped 4 bases, with 7 bases sitting between them. The CDR3 totals 12 residues. As DNA, the CDR3 is TGTGCCAGCAGCTGGACACTCTATGGCTACACCTTC. Amino acid sequence: CASSWTLYGYTF.

This clone was picked up one time. This chain links TRBV18 with TRBJ1-6; D might be TRBD1 (6 bases). The CDR3 loop spans 14 amino acids. Deletions cut 4 bases from V and 10 bases from J, with 14 bases between. Germline lookup yields CDR1 KGHSH and CDR2 LQKENI. The CDR3 region is CASSLDRGGSPLHF. Written as DNA, the CDR3 is TGTGCCAGCTCACTTGACAGAGGGGGATCACCCCTCCACTTT.

The rearrangement uses TRBV15 and TRBJ1-1; D gene uncertain. The CDR3 loop spans 14 amino acids. V was shortened by 2 bases and J by 4 bases, with 11 bases between the two germline ends. Per the germline V gene, CDR1 is LNHNV and CDR2 is YYDKDF (reference sequence). CDR3 sequence: CATSRLPDSTEAFF. CDR3 coding DNA: TGTGCCACCAGCAGACTCCCTGATAGCACTGAAGCTTTCTTT.

CDR3 nucleotides: TGTGCCAGCAGCCCCGGCCCCAGCGGGAGGTTCCACGAGCAGTACTTC. This sequence encodes CASSPGPSGRFHEQYF. The chain employs TRBV5-4 and TRBJ2-7; 9 nucleotides align to TRBD2. This CDR3 contains 16 residues. The trim removed 4 bases at V and 5 bases at J, leaving 13 bases unmatched. In germline, CDR1 is SGHNT, CDR2 YYREEE (reference sequence).

CDR3 bases: TGTGCCAGTAGTACACGGACAGGGTACGGCAATGAGCAGTTCTTC. Protein: CASSTRTGYGNEQFF. This chain uses TRBV19 with TRBJ2-1, with 8 nucleotides matching TRBD1. Germline loops: CDR1 LNHDA, CDR2 SQIVND (reference sequence). The V segment lost 4 bases and the J segment 6 bases; nucleotides outside the gene matches: 8. The CDR3 totals 15 residues. The entire variable domain, with the rest obtained from reference TRBV19 and TRBJ2-1, is as follows: DGGITQSPKYLFRKEGQNVTLSCEQNLNHDAMYWYRQDPGQGLRLIYYSQIVNDFQKGDIAEGYSVSREKKESFPLTVTSAQKNPTAFYLCASSTRTGYGNEQFFGPGTRLTVL.

The chain couples TRBV18 to TRBJ2-3; 10 bases are a match to TRBD2. CDR3 length: 16 residues. J gave up 3 bases and V 1 base, and 4 bases lay outside the gene matches. Per the germline V gene, CDR1 is KGHSH and CDR2 is LQKENI. This CDR3 is CASSPRASGSTDTQYF. The CDR3 nucleotides are TGTGCCAGCTCACCACGTGCTAGCGGGAGTACAGATACGCAGTATTTT.

The gene calls are TRBV5-1 and TRBJ1-1; D is ambiguous. The CDR3 is made up of 15 amino acids. CDR1 and CDR2 (germline): SGHRS, YFSETQ. V gave up 0 bases and J gave up 3 bases, with 12 bases separating them. The CDR3 DNA is TGCGCCAGCAGCTTGGCCCCAGCCCGGGACACTGAAGCTTTCTTT. As protein: CASSLAPARDTEAFF.

The J gene is TRBJ2-5, the V gene TRBV4-1; 7 positions match TRBD2. The CDR3 is 13 amino acids. Trimming removed 4 bases from V and 4 bases from J; junction bases left unmatched: 3. Germline V gene lookup returns CDR1 MGHRA and CDR2 YSYEKL. In DNA form, the CDR3 reads TGCGCCAGCAGCCTGACGGGAGGAGAGACCCAGTACTTC. It encodes CASSLTGGETQYF.

The genes are TRBV19 and TRBJ2-3; possibly TRBD2 for D (6 bases). The CDR3 spans 14 residues. Germline V gene data show CDR1 as LNHDA and CDR2 as SQIVND (reference sequence). The V gene lost 11 bases and the J gene lost 1 base, with 16 bases spanning the gap. In DNA form, the CDR3 reads TGTGCCGTAGCGAGTAGCGGAGGCACAGATACGCAGTATTTT. It translates to CAVASSGGTDTQYF. The full variable domain, completed using reference TRBV19 and TRBJ2-3, is DGGITQSPKYLFRKEGQNVTLSCEQNLNHDAMYWYRQDPGQGLRLIYYSQIVNDFQKGDIAEGYSVSREKKESFPLTVTSAQKNPTAFYLCAVASSGGTDTQYFGPGTRLTVL.

This rearrangement joins TRBV10-3 to TRBJ1-1, with D possibly matching TRBD1 (5 bases). Per the germline V gene, CDR1 is ENHRY and CDR2 is SYGVKD. CDR3 length: 14 residues. Trimming left V 8 bases short and J 5 bases short, with 18 bases between. CDR3 loop: CAICGDGEGTEAFF. The CDR3 region has the DNA TGTGCCATCTGCGGGGACGGTGAAGGTACTGAAGCTTTCTTT.